Shown below are 25 T cell receptor beta chains from a single sample sequenced in a study of beta chain features in type 1 diabetes. Since all of the isolated RNA was reverse transcribed, expressed TCRB transcripts were what got sequenced. The data were produced by immunoSEQ multiplex PCR, yet TCRdb's version contains in-frame clones alone and is incomplete. The profile shows fewer than 25,000 clones, almost 70% of them singletons. The sample consisted of Tregs from blood. These receptors all stem from a middle-aged woman in good health.

Only a few counts were recorded for this clone. V and J are TRBV19 and TRBJ2-7; 8 nucleotides line up with TRBD1. This CDR3 has 13 residues. Trimming took 8 bases from V and 3 from J; bases not matched to a gene: 6. In germline, CDR1 is LNHDA, CDR2 SQIVND (reference sequence). CDR3 protein: CASSRTGYYEQYF. CDR3 nucleotide sequence: TGTGCCAGTTCGCGGACAGGGTACTACGAGCAGTACTTC.

The V gene is TRBV7-2, the J gene TRBJ2-7; 7 bases align to TRBD1. Germline-derived CDR1 and CDR2 are SGHTA and FQGNSA. The CDR3 runs to 12 residues. V was clipped by 6 bases and J by 3 bases; unmatched bases: 2. This CDR3 is CASRRQGYEQYF. The CDR3 DNA reads TGTGCCAGCAGAAGACAGGGCTACGAGCAGTACTTC.

This clone was picked up a small number of times. V usage is TRBV19 and J usage is TRBJ2-6; TRBD2 aligns across 8 bases. There are 17 residues in the CDR3. Germline trimming cut 3 bases from V and 4 bases from J; bases unmatched to any gene: 8. CDR1 LNHDA and CDR2 SQIVND come from the germline V gene (reference sequence). The CDR3 here is CASSIGREGSGANVLTF. CDR3 sequence (DNA): TGTGCCAGTAGTATCGGCCGGGAGGGCTCCGGGGCCAACGTCCTGACTTTC.

This clone was seen a few times. The V and J genes are TRBV5-4 and TRBJ2-5, with a weak D call TRBD2 (5 bases). Looked up from germline, CDR1 is SGHNT and CDR2 is YYREEE (reference sequence). The CDR3 spans 13 residues. The ends were cut back, 4 bases at V and 3 bases at J, with 10 bases in the middle. The CDR3, as DNA: TGTGCCAGCAGCCCAGCGGTAGAAGAGACCCAGTACTTC. Translating gives CASSPAVEETQYF.

J is TRBJ2-3 and V is TRBV11-1; TRBD2 agrees at 15 bases. Trimming removed 4 bases from V and 2 bases from J; junction bases left unmatched: 4. CDR1 is SGHAT and CDR2 is FQDESV in the germline V gene (reference sequence). The CDR3 loop spans 17 amino acids. In DNA form, the CDR3 reads TGTGCCAGCAGCTCGGGACTAGCGGGGGGCCTCACAGATACGCAGTATTTT. It encodes CASSSGLAGGLTDTQYF.

The chain couples TRBV2 to TRBJ1-2; 7 bases agree with TRBD1. Trimming took 4 bases from V and 8 from J; bases not matched to a gene: 10. The germline CDR1 and CDR2 sequences are SNHLY and FYNNEI. The CDR3 runs to 14 residues. In DNA, the CDR3 is TGTGCCAGCAGTGTCGGACAGGTCCCTGGGGGCTACACCTTC. Translation: CASSVGQVPGGYTF.

The J gene is TRBJ2-3, the V gene TRBV29-1, with 8 nucleotides matching TRBD2. The CDR3 consists of 14 residues. Unmatched junction bases numbered 8, after V lost 7 bases and J lost 2 bases. Germline values: CDR1 SQVTM, CDR2 ANQGSEA. The CDR3 reads CSASGGHYTDTQYF. CDR3 in DNA: TGCAGCGCAAGCGGGGGACACTACACAGATACGCAGTATTTT.

With respect to this clone: Other DNA sequences in this sample translate to the same CDR3. The chain links TRBV10-2 to TRBJ1-3, with no clear D. The CDR3 loop spans 12 amino acids. V gave up 4 bases and J gave up 6 bases, with 7 bases separating them. Germline-derived CDR1 and CDR2 are WSHSY and SAAADI. CDR3 DNA: TGCGCCAGCAGTGCGGGGTCAAACACCATATATTTT. It specifies CASSAGSNTIYF.

The CDR3 loop reads CASSLGAVIPPYGYTF. As DNA, the CDR3 is TGCGCCAGCAGCTTAGGGGCAGTGATACCACCCTATGGCTACACCTTC. The chain carries TRBV5-1 and TRBJ1-2; a possible D gene is TRBD1 (5 bases). The V gene's germline CDR1 is SGHRS and CDR2 YFSETQ. The CDR3 covers 16 residues. With 2 bases removed from V and 4 bases from J, the gap between germline ends came to 18 bases.

V gene TRBV5-4 combines with J gene TRBJ2-5; 8 positions agree with TRBD2. J was trimmed by 3 bases and V by 4 bases; bases with no gene match: 8. The CDR3 extends over 15 amino acids. From germline, CDR1 is SGHNT and CDR2 YYREEE (reference sequence). CDR3 in DNA: TGTGCCAGCAGCCAGTCGGGGGGGTTGAAAGAGACCCAGTACTTC. Protein product: CASSQSGGLKETQYF.

The genes are TRBV7-9 and TRBJ2-1, with 7 bases aligning to TRBD2. There are 16 residues in the CDR3. Germline CDR1 is SEHNR and CDR2 is FQNEAQ (reference sequence). V lost 5 bases to trimming and J lost 3 bases; unmatched junction nucleotides: 10. The CDR3 sequence: CASSRRQRGDYNEQFF. The CDR3 coding sequence is TGTGCCAGCAGCCGCCGCCAGCGGGGTGACTACAATGAGCAGTTCTTC.

The chain couples TRBV7-2 to TRBJ1-1; possibly TRBD1 for D (5 bases). With 5 bases removed from V and 11 bases from J, the gap between germline ends came to 18 bases. Germline V gene data show CDR1 as SGHTA and CDR2 as FQGNSA. CDR3 size: 13 residues. This CDR3 reads CASSPNPGRAAFF. CDR3 in DNA: TGTGCCAGCAGCCCCAATCCCGGCAGGGCGGCTTTCTTT.

The chain has TRBV5-6 and TRBJ1-2; D not certain. The CDR3 runs to 12 residues. Germline CDR1 reads SGHDT; CDR2 reads YYEEEE. Deletions cut 4 bases from V and 7 bases from J, with 11 bases between. In DNA, the CDR3 is TGTGCCAGCAGCCCGGGAGTTGCTGGCTACACCTTC. Encoded protein: CASSPGVAGYTF.

This clone was recorded a few times. The J gene is TRBJ2-5, the V gene TRBV10-3, with a weak D call TRBD1 (5 bases). The V gene's germline CDR1 is ENHRY and CDR2 SYGVKD. V lost 5 bases to trimming and J lost 2 bases, with 9 bases between them. This CDR3 contains 13 residues. In DNA form, the CDR3 reads TGTGCCATCAGTTTTAGACAGCAAGAGACCCAGTACTTC. Amino acids: CAISFRQQETQYF.

The J gene is TRBJ2-1, the V gene TRBV11-2; D possibly corresponds to TRBD2 (5 bases). The CDR3 totals 15 residues. Germline loops: CDR1 SGHAT, CDR2 FQNNGV. Trimming left V 4 bases short and J 5 bases short, with 15 bases between. CDR3 nucleotides: TGTGCCAGCAGCTCAACTAGGCCCCCCAACAATGAGCAGTTCTTC. Residues: CASSSTRPPNNEQFF.

The chain recombines TRBV5-6 with TRBJ2-3; TRBD2 agrees at 11 bases. Unmatched junction bases numbered 11, after V lost 10 bases and J lost 1 base. The germline V gene has CDR1 SGHDT and CDR2 YYEEEE. This CDR3 comprises 16 residues. CDR3: CAGTAGLAGRTDTQYF. CDR3 coding DNA: TGTGCCGGCACCGCCGGACTAGCGGGCCGCACAGATACGCAGTATTTT.

The chain joins TRBV2 to TRBJ2-7, with a weak D call TRBD1 (6 bases). The CDR3 is made up of 14 amino acids. CDR1 SNHLY and CDR2 FYNNEI come from the germline V gene. Deletions cut 4 bases from V and 7 bases from J, with 17 bases between. The CDR3 protein is CASSVGQGRVEQYF. Here the CDR3 DNA reads TGTGCCAGCAGTGTGGGGCAGGGGCGTGTGGAGCAGTACTTC.

This clone is a singleton in its sample. The gene calls are TRBV5-6 and TRBJ2-3, with a tentative D call TRBD1 (6 bases). V was trimmed by 3 bases and J by 4 bases, leaving 12 bases between them. This CDR3 has 14 residues. Germline values: CDR1 SGHDT, CDR2 YYEEEE. CDR3 nucleotide sequence: TGTGCCAGCAGCTCATACAGGGTACCAGATACGCAGTATTTT. It codes for CASSSYRVPDTQYF. Using reference TRBV5-6 and TRBJ2-3 for the parts outside the CDR3, the full variable domain is DAGVTQSPTHLIKTRGQQVTLRCSPKSGHDTVSWYQQALGQGPQFIFQYYEEEERQRGNFPDRFSGHQFPNYSSELNVNALLLGDSALYLCASSSYRVPDTQYFGPGTRLTVL.

The rearrangement uses TRBV18 and TRBJ2-2; possible D gene TRBD1, 5 bases. Germline V CDR1 and CDR2: KGHSH, LQKENI. This CDR3 is built from 15 residues. V was shortened by 5 bases and J by 6 bases, with 16 bases between the two germline ends. The CDR3 DNA follows: TGTGCCAGCTCATCCCCAATTCAGGGTGCCGGGGAGCTGTTTTTT. This sequence encodes CASSSPIQGAGELFF.

J is TRBJ1-5 and V is TRBV19; TRBD1 aligns across 8 bases. Germline V gives CDR1 LNHDA, CDR2 SQIVND (reference sequence). V gave up 7 bases and J gave up 3 bases; unmatched junction bases: 17. This CDR3 comprises 18 residues. CDR3 region: CASKPDRGSPAYNQPQHF. As DNA, the CDR3 is TGTGCCAGTAAGCCAGACAGGGGAAGCCCGGCTTACAATCAGCCCCAGCATTTT. Full variable domain (outside the CDR3, taken from reference TRBV19 and TRBJ1-5): DGGITQSPKYLFRKEGQNVTLSCEQNLNHDAMYWYRQDPGQGLRLIYYSQIVNDFQKGDIAEGYSVSREKKESFPLTVTSAQKNPTAFYLCASKPDRGSPAYNQPQHFGDGTRLSIL.

The chain uses TRBV7-2 and TRBJ2-5; a possible D gene is TRBD2 (7 bases). CDR1 SGHTA and CDR2 FQGNSA come from the germline V gene. With 1 base removed from V and 2 bases from J, the gap between germline ends came to 17 bases. The CDR3 runs to 17 residues. The CDR3 region is CASSLVRTGRGQETQYF. As DNA, the CDR3 is TGTGCCAGCAGCTTAGTAAGGACGGGGAGGGGGCAAGAGACCCAGTACTTC.

The chain links TRBV7-2 to TRBJ2-3, with TRBD1 as a possible D gene (5 bases). Between the trimmed V and J ends, which lost 3 bases and 0 bases, there was a span of 7 bases. CDR1 is SGHTA and CDR2 is FQGNSA in the germline V gene. The CDR3 contains 14 residues. The CDR3 DNA sequence: TGTGCCAGCAGCTTCAGACAGAGCACAGATACGCAGTATTTT. Amino acid sequence: CASSFRQSTDTQYF. Variable domain in full (rest from reference TRBV7-2 and TRBJ2-3): GAGVSQSPSNKVTEKGKDVELRCDPISGHTALYWYRQSLGQGLEFLIYFQGNSAPDKSGLPSDRFSAERTGGSVSTLTIQRTQQEDSAVYLCASSFRQSTDTQYFGPGTRLTVL.

The chain uses TRBV4-2 and TRBJ1-4; D is unclear. CDR3 size: 14 residues. Germline CDR1 LGHNA, CDR2 YNFKEQ. Trimming pared 4 bases from V and 2 bases from J, leaving 8 bases between. CDR3 nucleotides: TGTGCCAGCAGCCCCAGGAAGACTAATGAAAAACTGTTTTTT. Its translation is CASSPRKTNEKLFF.

The chain is built from TRBV7-2 and TRBJ2-1; 11 nucleotides line up with TRBD2. Germline CDR1 reads SGHTA; CDR2 reads FQGNSA. The V segment lost 5 bases and the J segment 3 bases; nucleotides outside the gene matches: 6. The CDR3 totals 16 residues. The CDR3 region has the DNA TGTGCCAGCAGCATCGGGACTAGCGGCCTCTACAATGAGCAGTTCTTC. Residues: CASSIGTSGLYNEQFF.

V and J are TRBV4-1 and TRBJ2-5; no reliable D call. TRBJ2-7 matches the DNA end more closely, so the J call is doubtful. Germline CDR1 reads MGHRA; CDR2 reads YSYEKL. CDR3 length: 13 residues. This CDR3 is CASSQDSRYEQYF. CDR3 nucleotide sequence: TGCGCCAGCAGCCAAGATTCCCGTTACGAGCAGTACTTC.